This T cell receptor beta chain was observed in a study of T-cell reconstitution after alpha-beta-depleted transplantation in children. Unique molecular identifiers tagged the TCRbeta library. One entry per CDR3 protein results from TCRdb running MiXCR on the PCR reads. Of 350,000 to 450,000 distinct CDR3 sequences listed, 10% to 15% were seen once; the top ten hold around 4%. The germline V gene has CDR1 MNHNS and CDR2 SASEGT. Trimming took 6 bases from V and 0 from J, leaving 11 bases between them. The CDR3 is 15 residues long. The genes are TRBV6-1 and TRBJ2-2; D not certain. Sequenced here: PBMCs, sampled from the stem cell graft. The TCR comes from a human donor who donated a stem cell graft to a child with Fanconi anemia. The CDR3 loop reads CASSLGVPNTGELFF. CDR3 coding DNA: TGTGCCAGCAGCCTAGGAGTACCGAACACCGGGGAGCTGTTTTTT.